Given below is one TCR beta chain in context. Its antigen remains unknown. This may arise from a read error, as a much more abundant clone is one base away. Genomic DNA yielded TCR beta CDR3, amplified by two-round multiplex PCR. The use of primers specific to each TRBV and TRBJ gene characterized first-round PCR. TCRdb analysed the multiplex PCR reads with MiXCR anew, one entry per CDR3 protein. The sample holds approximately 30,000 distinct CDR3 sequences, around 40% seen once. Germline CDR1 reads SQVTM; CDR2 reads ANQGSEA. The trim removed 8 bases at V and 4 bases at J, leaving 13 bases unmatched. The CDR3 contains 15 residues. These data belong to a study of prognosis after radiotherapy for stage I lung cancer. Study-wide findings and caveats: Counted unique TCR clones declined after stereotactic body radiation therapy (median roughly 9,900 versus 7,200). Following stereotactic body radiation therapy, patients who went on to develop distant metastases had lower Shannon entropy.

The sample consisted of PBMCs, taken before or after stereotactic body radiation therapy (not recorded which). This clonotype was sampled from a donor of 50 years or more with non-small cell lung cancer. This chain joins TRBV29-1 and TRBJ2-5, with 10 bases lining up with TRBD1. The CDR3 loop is CSFTPGTGVGETQYF. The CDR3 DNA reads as TGCAGCTTTACCCCCGGGACAGGGGTCGGAGAGACCCAGTACTTC.